This paragraph reports one TCR beta chain. This record belongs to a study of blood T cell repertoires in COVID-19. Study-level information: In each case, the material was cDNA or gDNA derived from T cells, B-cell-depleted T cells, or PBMCs.

Sequencing used immunoSEQ multiplex PCR; TCRdb keeps in-frame clones, though not all of them. The profile shows approximately 300,000 clones, approximately 86% of them singletons. The CDR3 has 14 amino acids. V lost 5 bases, J lost 0 bases, and 10 bases lay in between. CDR1 is SEHNR, CDR2 FQNEAQ, per germline (reference sequence). In Seattle, patients joined the study during active infection and were tracked longitudinally. The sequence was collected from a human donor with COVID-19, enrolled during active disease. The donor label of this sample is uncertain. The sequenced sample consisted of peripheral blood. This chain connects TRBV7-9 to TRBJ1-1; maybe TRBD1 (6 bases). CDR3 residues: CASSPPGVNTEAFF. The CDR3 DNA reads as TGTGCCAGCAGCCCTCCAGGGGTGAACACTGAAGCTTTCTTT.